Listed here are 9 T cell receptor beta chains from one sample, sequenced in a study of human T cells and chemical hapten exposure. MiXCR, run by TCRdb on the RACE reads, gives a single entry per CDR3 protein. This table has 75,000 to 95,000 distinct CDR3 sequences, approximately 10% appearing once. Time point here: patch test 1, 2 weeks after DPC sensitization. Described treatment: therapeutic diphenylcyclopropenone sensitization with weekly scalp DPC. The sequencing used whole blood, collected in connection with sensitization to the hapten diphenylcyclopropenone (DPC). The receptors were sampled from a woman between 55 and 75 years old with alopecia areata. Some clones in this sample may be carry-over from other donors' samples.

The V call is TRBV11-2, the J call TRBJ1-4, with TRBD1 matching 7 bases. Germline V gene data show CDR1 as SGHAT and CDR2 as FQNNGV. The CDR3 has 15 residues. V shed 4 bases and J 6 bases; nucleotides not matched to a gene: 8. CDR3 nucleotide sequence: TGTGCCAGCAGCTCCTGGACAGGCAGGGATGAAAAACTGTTTTTT. Its translation is CASSSWTGRDEKLFF. Combining the CDR3 with reference TRBV11-2 and TRBJ1-4 gives the whole variable domain EAGVAQSPRYKIIEKRQSVAFWCNPISGHATLYWYQQILGQGPKLLIQFQNNGVVDDSQLPKDRFSAERLKGVDSTLKIQPAKLEDSAVYLCASSSWTGRDEKLFFGSGTQLSVL.

There are many counts of this clonotype. This chain connects TRBV2 to TRBJ2-4; D is undetermined. In germline, CDR1 is SNHLY, CDR2 FYNNEI. The V gene lost 5 bases and the J gene lost 6 bases, with 11 bases spanning the gap. The CDR3 loop spans 13 amino acids. As DNA, the CDR3 is TGTGCCAGCAGTCCCGGACGGATAAACATTCAGTACTTC. Translated, it gives CASSPGRINIQYF. Looking up the rest from reference TRBV2 and TRBJ2-4 gives the full variable domain: EPEVTQTPSHQVTQMGQEVILRCVPISNHLYFYWYRQILGQKVEFLVSFYNNEISEKSEIFDDQFSVERPDGSNFTLKIRSTKLEDSAMYFCASSPGRINIQYFGAGTRLSVL.

The rearrangement joins TRBV20-1 to TRBJ2-3; D is perhaps TRBD1 or TRBD2 (5 bases each). The CDR3 is 16 amino acids. Germline values: CDR1 DFQATT, CDR2 SNEGSKA (reference sequence). V lost 0 bases to trimming and J lost 2 bases, with 15 bases between them. The CDR3 coding sequence is TGCAGTGCTAGAGAAACCCGGGGCAGCCCCACAGATACGCAGTATTTT. Translating gives CSARETRGSPTDTQYF.

This clonotype appeared a few times. The chain recombines TRBV11-3 with TRBJ2-3; 9 positions agree with TRBD1. Germline CDR1 SGHNT, CDR2 YENEEA. This CDR3 has 16 residues. Trimming took 4 bases from V and 3 from J; bases not matched to a gene: 8. The CDR3 region has the DNA TGTGCCAGCAGCTCACAGGGGGCGCCTTTTACAGATACGCAGTATTTT. Its translation is CASSSQGAPFTDTQYF.

This clonotype was counted between two and nine times. The chain uses TRBV6-6 and TRBJ2-2; D may correspond to TRBD1 or TRBD2 (5 bases each). Germline V gene data show CDR1 as MNHNY and CDR2 as SVGAGI (reference sequence). V gave up 0 bases and J gave up 4 bases, with 12 bases separating them. The CDR3 is made up of 16 amino acids. The CDR3 sequence is CASSYSLGRTTGELFF. CDR3 sequence (DNA): TGTGCCAGCAGTTACTCGTTGGGACGAACCACCGGGGAGCTGTTTTTT.

The rearrangement joins TRBV9 to TRBJ2-1, with 10 bases that match TRBD1. The CDR3 is 17 amino acids. V was clipped by 2 bases and J by 8 bases; unmatched bases: 13. Looked up from germline, CDR1 is SGDLS and CDR2 is YYNGEE. CDR3 nucleotide sequence: TGTGCCAGCAGCGTGGGCCACCGGGACAGGGGATTGGATGAGCAGTTCTTC. Protein product: CASSVGHRDRGLDEQFF.

This clonotype was observed at least ten times. The V call is TRBV30, the J call TRBJ2-7, with a possible D match to TRBD2 (6 bases). Germline V CDR1 and CDR2: GTSNPN, SVGIG (reference sequence). The V and J ends lost 5 bases and 6 bases respectively, with 14 bases between them. This CDR3 spans 12 amino acids. The CDR3 DNA reads TGTGCCTGGTCGACTAGTATGCGCGAGCAGTACTTC. Translating it yields CAWSTSMREQYF.

This clonotype is medium-sized. This chain connects TRBV11-2 to TRBJ2-1; D gene unclear. The V gene's germline CDR1 is SGHAT and CDR2 FQNNGV. Trimming pared 3 bases from V and 0 bases from J, leaving 9 bases between. There are 15 residues in the CDR3. In DNA, the CDR3 is TGTGCCAGCAGCTTGGGGTTTAGCTCCTACAATGAGCAGTTCTTC. Protein: CASSLGFSSYNEQFF.

The table lists this clonotype with many counts. The chain links TRBV7-3 to TRBJ2-2, with 7 bases aligning to TRBD2. The CDR3 runs to 15 residues. The junction had 3 bases not matched to a gene; V was cut back by 5 bases and J by 0 bases. Germline V lookup: CDR1 SGHTA, CDR2 FQGTGA. The CDR3 sequence is CASSPGTTNTGELFF. The CDR3 DNA reads as TGTGCCAGCAGCCCCGGGACTACGAACACCGGGGAGCTGTTTTTT.